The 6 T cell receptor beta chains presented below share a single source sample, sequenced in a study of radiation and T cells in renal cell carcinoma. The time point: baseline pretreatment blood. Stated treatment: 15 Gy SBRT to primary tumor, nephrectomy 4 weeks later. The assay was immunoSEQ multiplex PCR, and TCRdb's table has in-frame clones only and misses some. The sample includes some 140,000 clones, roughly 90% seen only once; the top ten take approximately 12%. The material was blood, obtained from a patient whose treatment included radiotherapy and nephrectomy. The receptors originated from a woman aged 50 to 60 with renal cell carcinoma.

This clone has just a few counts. CDR3 loop: CASSLGHEGSAEKLFF. The CDR3 DNA reads TGCGCCAGCAGCTTGGGTCATGAAGGGTCCGCTGAAAAACTGTTTTTT. This chain links TRBV5-1 with TRBJ1-4; unclear D gene. Germline loops: CDR1 SGHRS, CDR2 YFSETQ. The ends were cut back, 0 bases at V and 7 bases at J, with 16 bases in the middle. The CDR3 is 16 residues long.

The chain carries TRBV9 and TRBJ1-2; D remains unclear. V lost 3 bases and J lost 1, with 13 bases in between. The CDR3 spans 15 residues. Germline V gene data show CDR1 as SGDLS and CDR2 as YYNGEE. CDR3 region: CASSGGVAINYGYTF. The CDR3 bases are TGTGCCAGCAGCGGAGGAGTCGCTATTAACTATGGCTACACCTTC.

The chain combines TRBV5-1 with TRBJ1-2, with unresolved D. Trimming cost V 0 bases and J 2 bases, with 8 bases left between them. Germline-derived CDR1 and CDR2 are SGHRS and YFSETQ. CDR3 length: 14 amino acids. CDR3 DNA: TGCGCCAGCAGCTTGGCAGGAGTAAACTATGGCTACACCTTC. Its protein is CASSLAGVNYGYTF.

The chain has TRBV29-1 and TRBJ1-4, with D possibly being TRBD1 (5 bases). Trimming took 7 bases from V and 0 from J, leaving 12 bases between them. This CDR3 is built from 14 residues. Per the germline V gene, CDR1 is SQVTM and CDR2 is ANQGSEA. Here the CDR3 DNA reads TGCAGCGATCCGACAGCCGCAACTAATGAAAAACTGTTTTTT. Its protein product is CSDPTAATNEKLFF.

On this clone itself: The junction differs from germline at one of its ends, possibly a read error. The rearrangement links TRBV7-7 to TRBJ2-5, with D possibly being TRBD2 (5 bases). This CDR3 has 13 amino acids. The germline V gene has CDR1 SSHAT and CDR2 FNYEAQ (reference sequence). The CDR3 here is CASSFNQRRTQYF. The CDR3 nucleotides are TGTGCTAGCAGCTTCAACCAGCGGCGGACCCAGTACTTC.

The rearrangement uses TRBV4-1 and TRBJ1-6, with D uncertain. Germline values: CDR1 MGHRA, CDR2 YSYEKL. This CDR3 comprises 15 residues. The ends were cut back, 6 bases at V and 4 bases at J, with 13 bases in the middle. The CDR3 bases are TGCGCCAGCAGACCCGCCGGCGGATATAATTCACCCCTCCACTTT. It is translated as CASRPAGGYNSPLHF.